The clone carrying this T cell receptor beta chain was seen more than once but under ten times. PCR used 60 Vbeta primers and 13 Jbeta primers. Profiled with immunoSEQ multiplex PCR; TCRdb holds only in-frame clones, not every one. The table has some 180,000 clones, 70% to 80% seen once; the top ten hold 2.9%. This sample is drawn from a study of cytomegalovirus exposure and HLA in healthy donors. Study-wide context: T cells numbering around 180 million yielded some 120 million unique TCR beta sequences in an earlier analysis.

Germline V gene data show CDR1 as MNHEY and CDR2 as SVGAGI. The CDR3 loop spans 13 amino acids. V lost 4 bases to trimming and J lost 13 bases; unmatched junction nucleotides: 8. Input material: PBMCs. The sequence was obtained from a male donor in good health and CMV-seronegative. The rearrangement uses TRBV6-5 and TRBJ2-1, with 9 bases fitting TRBD2. The CDR3, as DNA: TGTGCCAGCAGTTTGAGGGTAGCGGGAGAACAGTTCTTC. This gives the protein CASSLRVAGEQFF.